Listed below are T cell receptor beta chains from one sample, sequenced in a study of T-cell reconstitution after alpha-beta-depleted transplantation in children. TCRdb recomputed calls from the PCR reads with MiXCR, one row per CDR3 protein. The repertoire consists of 200,000 to 300,000 distinct CDR3 sequences, with more than 20% occurring once and the leading ten covering 4% to 6%. The sequenced sample was PBMCs, mostly from graft donor cells, obtained 360 days after TCRalphabeta/CD19-depleted stem cell transplant. These receptors all stem from a female patient between 2 and 15 years old who had a stem cell transplant for congenital amegakaryocytic thrombocytopenia, so the T cells may come from the graft donor. Both conserved end residues are part of each CDR3. A D gene is named only where the DNA matches it firmly. A row's size may be missing; if present it is once, few, many or a size class.

V	D	J	length	size	DNA	CDR3
TRBV20-1	.	TRBJ2-3	13	few	TGCAGTGGGCAGGAGATTTACACAGATACGCAGTATTTT	CSGQEIYTDTQYF
TRBV29-1	.	TRBJ2-3	14	many	TGCAGCGTTTCCGGGACAATTAGCACAGATACGCAGTATTTT	CSVSGTISTDTQYF
TRBV6-8	.	TRBJ2-1	17	few	TGTGCCAGCAGTTACTCGTTGGGAGGTTGCTCCTACAATGAGCAGTTCTTC	CASSYSLGGCSYNEQFF
TRBV4-1	.	TRBJ2-1	16	few	TGCGCCAGCAGCCTAGCTCACGGGGTGATCTACAATGAGCAGTTCTTC	CASSLAHGVIYNEQFF
TRBV3-1	.	TRBJ2-4	14	.	TGTGCCAGCAGCCAAATTCCCAGCAAAAACATTCAGTACTTC	CASSQIPSKNIQYF
TRBV5-1	TRBD1	TRBJ1-6	14	few	TGCGCCAGCAGTCCGGGACAGTATAATTCACCCCTCCACTTT	CASSPGQYNSPLHF
TRBV14	TRBD2	TRBJ2-1	15	.	TGTGCCAGCAGCCAACGGCTAGCGGGGGATAATGAGCAGTTCTTC	CASSQRLAGDNEQFF
TRBV4-1	.	TRBJ1-5	13	few	TGCGCCAGCAGCCAAGCGGTTAATCAGCCCCAGCATTTT	CASSQAVNQPQHF
TRBV29-1	.	TRBJ2-5	12	few	TGCAGCGGACAGGTCTTATCAGAGACCCAGTACTTC	CSGQVLSETQYF
TRBV27	TRBD1	TRBJ1-2	15	.	TGTGCCAGCACGAAGAACCGGGACAGGGGACATGGCTACACCTTC	CASTKNRDRGHGYTF
TRBV18	TRBD1	TRBJ2-7	15	.	TGTGCCAGCTCACCAGCAACAGGGGGCAGACACGAGCAGTACTTC	CASSPATGGRHEQYF
TRBV5-1	TRBD1	TRBJ2-3	15	.	TGCGCCAGCAGCTTGACAGGGGCTAGCACAGATACGCAGTATTTT	CASSLTGASTDTQYF
TRBV6-5	TRBD2	TRBJ2-7	19	few	TGTGCCAGCAGTTACTCGAGATCCCCACTGGCGGGAGGTCCCTACGAGCAGTACTTC	CASSYSRSPLAGGPYEQYF
TRBV6-2/TRBV6-3	.	TRBJ1-5	12	few	TGTGCCAGCAGATACGGCAATCAGCCCCAGCATTTT	CASRYGNQPQHF
TRBV18	.	TRBJ2-5	14	few	TGTGCCAGCTCACCACCGCAGCTTGCGGAGACCCAGTACTTC	CASSPPQLAETQYF
TRBV2	TRBD1	TRBJ2-2	15	.	TGTGCCAGTTTACCCGGGACAGGGGGCACCGGGGAGCTGTTTTTT	CASLPGTGGTGELFF
TRBV10-3	TRBD2	TRBJ2-3	17	many	TGTGCCATCAGTGAGTCACTAGCGGGAGTAGGCACAGATACGCAGTATTTT	CAISESLAGVGTDTQYF
TRBV11-1	TRBD1	TRBJ1-4	18	once	TGTGCCAGCAGCACCACCCTTCTCTTGACAGGGGGGAATGAAAAACTGTTTTTT	CASSTTLLLTGGNEKLFF
TRBV11-2	.	TRBJ2-3	14	few	TGTGCCAGCAGTCGGGCAGTCAGCACAGATACGCAGTATTTT	CASSRAVSTDTQYF
TRBV24-1	.	TRBJ2-3	15	few	TGTGCCACCTCTCACGGGGGTATAAGCACAGATACGCAGTATTTT	CATSHGGISTDTQYF
TRBV20-1	.	TRBJ1-1	14	.	TGCAGTGCTAGGAGGGGCACCCGAAACACTGAAGCTTTCTTT	CSARRGTRNTEAFF
TRBV4-1	TRBD1	TRBJ2-7	14	.	TGCGCCAGCAGCCGAACAGGGGGCGGCTACGAGCAGTACTTC	CASSRTGGGYEQYF
TRBV30	TRBD2	TRBJ2-3	17	.	TGTGCCTGCTTTCGTCCGGGACTAGCGGGACGCACAGATACGCAGTATTTT	CACFRPGLAGRTDTQYF
TRBV9	.	TRBJ2-3	13	.	TGTGCCAGCAGCGTAGTCCAGGCGGATACGCAGTATTTT	CASSVVQADTQYF
TRBV7-8	.	TRBJ2-5	14	.	TGTGCCAGCAGGCAATTCGGACCCACCCGGACCCAGTACTTC	CASRQFGPTRTQYF
TRBV15	.	TRBJ2-7	12	.	TGTGCCACCAGCGCAGGAGTCTACGAGCAGTACTTC	CATSAGVYEQYF
TRBV15	.	TRBJ2-3	14	.	TGTGCCACCAGCAGAGGGGCGGGGACAGATACGCAGTATTTT	CATSRGAGTDTQYF
TRBV18	.	TRBJ1-1	13	.	TGTGCCAGCTCACCAGTCCTTAACACTGAAGCTTTCTTT	CASSPVLNTEAFF
TRBV4-1	.	TRBJ2-2	15	many	TGCGCCAGCAGCCAGGCTAGCAAGAACACCGGGGAGCTGTTTTTT	CASSQASKNTGELFF
TRBV7-9	.	TRBJ2-2	13	.	TGTGCCAGCAGATCCGGTAATACCGGGGAGCTGTTTTTT	CASRSGNTGELFF
TRBV7-8	TRBD2	TRBJ2-1	18	.	TGTGCCAGCAGCTTACGGACTAGCGGGAGCTATGTATACAATGAGCAGTTCTTC	CASSLRTSGSYVYNEQFF
TRBV20-1	.	TRBJ1-4	13	.	TGCAGTGCTAACAAGCCAACTAATGAAAAACTGTTTTTT	CSANKPTNEKLFF
TRBV4-3	TRBD2	TRBJ2-3	16	few	TGCGCCAGCAGCCAAGATGGCGGACTAGCGTATGATACGCAGTATTTT	CASSQDGGLAYDTQYF
TRBV7-9	TRBD2	TRBJ2-1	15	.	TGTGCCAGCAGTCTAGCGGGAGGGCCAACCAATGAGCAGTTCTTC	CASSLAGGPTNEQFF
TRBV7-9	.	TRBJ1-1	14	few	TGTGCCAGCAGCTTAATCCAGCTGAACACTGAAGCTTTCTTT	CASSLIQLNTEAFF
TRBV28	.	TRBJ1-3	14	few	TGTGCCAGCAGTTTGACATATTCTGGAAACACCATATATTTT	CASSLTYSGNTIYF
TRBV28	.	TRBJ2-3	16	.	TGTGCCAGCAGTTTAGGGGCTAGCCTCCCCCTTCTAAGGCAGTATTTT	CASSLGASLPLLRQYF
TRBV5-1	TRBD1	TRBJ2-7	15	few	TGCGCCAGCAGCTCTGAGGGGACAGGGCCCTACGAGCAGTACTTC	CASSSEGTGPYEQYF
TRBV10-3	TRBD2	TRBJ2-3	18	few	TGTGCCATCAGACCCACTAGCGGGGGAAACACTAGCACAGATACGCAGTATTTT	CAIRPTSGGNTSTDTQYF
TRBV19	TRBD2	TRBJ2-1	11	few	TGTGCCAGTAGTCGGCGGGGGGTGCAGTTCTTC	CASSRRGVQFF
TRBV5-1	TRBD2	TRBJ2-2	13	.	TGCGCCAGCAGCCAGCGGGGGTTCGGGGAGCTGTTTTTT	CASSQRGFGELFF
TRBV5-1	TRBD1	TRBJ1-5	14	few	TGCGCCAGCAGCTTGTGGGGACAGGGTCAGCCCCAGCATTTT	CASSLWGQGQPQHF
TRBV19	TRBD2	TRBJ2-5	14	few	TGTGCCAGTAGACACCCGGGGGGACAAGAGACCCAGTACTTC	CASRHPGGQETQYF
TRBV20-1	.	TRBJ1-4	10	.	TGCAGTGCTCCAGGAGAAAAACTGTTTTTT	CSAPGEKLFF
TRBV4-3	TRBD2	TRBJ2-5	16	.	TGCGCCAGCAGCCAGGACCCCGTGATTTGGGGGGGGACCCAGTACTTC	CASSQDPVIWGGTQYF
TRBV20-1	.	TRBJ2-2	14	few	TGCAGTGCTAGTGGACGACTGAACACCGGGGAGCTGTTTTTT	CSASGRLNTGELFF
TRBV30	.	TRBJ1-2	13	.	TGTGCCTGGACGCCCGGCAGGGACTATGGCTACACCTTC	CAWTPGRDYGYTF
TRBV4-3	.	TRBJ2-7	13	.	TGCGCCAGCAGCCCCCGGGACAAGGGGGAGCAGTACTTC	CASSPRDKGEQYF
TRBV29-1	.	TRBJ1-1	12	few	TGCAGCGTTGAACCCGTGAACACTGAAGCTTTCTTT	CSVEPVNTEAFF
TRBV5-1	.	TRBJ2-7	13	.	TGCGCCAGCAGCTTGGTTGGGCTCTCCGAGCAGTACTTC	CASSLVGLSEQYF
TRBV12-3/TRBV12-4	TRBD1	TRBJ1-5	14	few	TGTGCCAGCAGGGGACAGGCGGGCAATCAGCCCCAGCATTTT	CASRGQAGNQPQHF
TRBV7-9	.	TRBJ2-2	13	few	TGTGCCAGCAGCGCCCAGGGAACCGGGGAGCTGTTTTTT	CASSAQGTGELFF
TRBV6-5	.	TRBJ2-2	11	.	TGTGCCAGCAGTGAGGCCGGGGAGCTGTTTTTT	CASSEAGELFF
TRBV2	.	TRBJ1-6	18	.	TGTGCCAGCAGTGAGTGGAGGTGGGCCAGACCTCAGAATTCACCCCTCCACTTT	CASSEWRWARPQNSPLHF
TRBV28	.	TRBJ2-1	13	many	TGTGCCAGCAGGGAGAGGGTATACAATGAGCAGTTCTTC	CASRERVYNEQFF